This TCR beta chain was retrieved from a study of response to subunit inactivated influenza vaccine (dated by TCRdb to the late 2010s). Turning to the overall study: Deep quantitative profiling of the T cell receptor repertoire was used in the study to follow responses to a trivalent subunit inactivated influenza vaccine.

Libraries were made using RT-PCR. Sequencing took place on an Illumina HiSeq 2500. TCRdb took the public reads, trimmed them with fastp at Q25, ran MiXCR for clone calling and kept in-frame beta chains. Rows with a matching CDR3 protein are joined into one entry that keeps the most common DNA and genes. For this sample there are roughly 650,000 distinct CDR3 sequences; 14% appear just once. The top ten clones comprise around 7.6% of the sample. General study outcomes and caveats: The authors proposed that each seasonal influenza vaccination may bring in only a limited number of new T cells.

CDR3 length: 13 amino acids, cysteine to phenylalanine. CDR3 DNA only is kept here, 39 bases in frame from base 1. CDR1 and CDR2 are drawn from the germline V gene: SQVTM, ANQGSEA. V ends up 4 bases short and J 3 bases short, with an unmatched junction base count of 4. This clonotype has a count of ten or more. The specificity of this receptor is unknown. No clone much larger than this one lies a single base away; base qualities are absent. The clonotype originates from a man aged 50-60 years who received an inactivated influenza vaccine. Donor details come from another sample of the same person, matched by shared clones. The input for sequencing was PBMCs from blood, taken roughly 15 days before vaccination. The sequence is built from TRBV29-1 and TRBJ1-2, and TRBD1 matches 8 of the central bases. CDR3 protein: CSVGQGKDYGYTF. The bases are TGCAGCGTTGGACAGGGGAAGGACTATGGCTACACCTTC.